This TCR beta chain was captured by sequencing in a study of CD8 T cells in Susac syndrome. Reverse transcription used 0.5 to 1 ug RNA and random hexamers. An immunoSEQ multiplex PCR amplified TCR beta CDR3 over 54 Vbeta and 13 Jbeta. Using its own MiXCR run on the immunoSEQ multiplex PCR reads, TCRdb lists one record per CDR3 protein. The table has roughly 140,000 distinct CDR3 sequences, around 94% seen once. Sequencing targeted TCR beta in blood CD8+ and CD4+ T cells. The authors negatively isolated CD8+ and CD4+ T cells and FACS-enriched TEMRA cells. The germline V and J ends were trimmed by 0 bases and 5 bases, with 7 bases remaining between them. The CDR3 contains 14 residues. The germline V gene encodes CDR1 LNHNV and CDR2 YYDKDF (reference sequence).

This chain uses TRBV15 with TRBJ1-4; D remains unclear. The sequencing sample was made of CD8+ T cells from PBMCs. This sequence was found in a human donor in good health. The CDR3 protein is CATSRDQTNEKLFF. CDR3 sequence (DNA): TGTGCCACCAGCAGAGATCAGACGAATGAAAAACTGTTTTTT.